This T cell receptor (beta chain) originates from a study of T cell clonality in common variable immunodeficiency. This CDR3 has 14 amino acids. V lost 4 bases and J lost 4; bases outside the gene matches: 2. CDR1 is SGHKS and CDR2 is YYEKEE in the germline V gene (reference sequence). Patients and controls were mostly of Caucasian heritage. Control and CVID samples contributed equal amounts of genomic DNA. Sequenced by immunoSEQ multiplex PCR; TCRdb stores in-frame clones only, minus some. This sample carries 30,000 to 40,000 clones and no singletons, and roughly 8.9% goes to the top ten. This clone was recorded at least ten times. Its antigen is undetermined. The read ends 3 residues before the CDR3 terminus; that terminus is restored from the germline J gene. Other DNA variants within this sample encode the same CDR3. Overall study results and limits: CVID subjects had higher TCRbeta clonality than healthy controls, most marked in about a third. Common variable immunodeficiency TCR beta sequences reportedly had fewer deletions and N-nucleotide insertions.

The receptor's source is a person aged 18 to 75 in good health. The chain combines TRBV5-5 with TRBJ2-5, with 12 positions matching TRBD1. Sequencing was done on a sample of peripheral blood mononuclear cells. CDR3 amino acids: CASSGTGGGETQYF. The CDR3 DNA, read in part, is TGTGCCAGCAGCGGGACAGGGGGCGGAGAGACC.